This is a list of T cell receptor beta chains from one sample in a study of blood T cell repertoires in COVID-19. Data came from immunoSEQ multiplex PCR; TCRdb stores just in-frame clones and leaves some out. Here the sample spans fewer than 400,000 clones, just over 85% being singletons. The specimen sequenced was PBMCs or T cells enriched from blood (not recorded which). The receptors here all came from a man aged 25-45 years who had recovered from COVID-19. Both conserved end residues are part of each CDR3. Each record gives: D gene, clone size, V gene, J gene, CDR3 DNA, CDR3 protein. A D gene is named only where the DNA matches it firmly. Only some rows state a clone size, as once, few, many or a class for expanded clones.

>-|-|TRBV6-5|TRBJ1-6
TGTGCCAGCAGTTACTCACCGGCCAGGGGTGGTGCACCCCTCCACTTT
CASSYSPARGGAPLHF
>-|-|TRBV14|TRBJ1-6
TGTGCCAGCAGCCAAGAATTTAAAGGGGCGTCCTATAATTCACCCCTCCACTTT
CASSQEFKGASYNSPLHF
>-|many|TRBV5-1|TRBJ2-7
TGCGCCAGCAGGGGGGGAGAGGGGTTTACCTACGAGCAGTACTTC
CASRGGEGFTYEQYF
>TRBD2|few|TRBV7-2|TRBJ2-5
TGTGCCAGCAGCTCTTTAGCGGGGGGGCAAGAGACCCAGTACTTC
CASSSLAGGQETQYF
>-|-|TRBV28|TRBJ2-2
TGTGCCAGCAGTTTATCGTTCTTTCGTAGCCGAAACACCGGGGAGCTGTTTTTT
CASSLSFFRSRNTGELFF
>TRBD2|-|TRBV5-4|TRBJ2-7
TGTGCCAGCAGCTTGGTTCAGCCCGGGGGGGCCCCCGAGCAGTACTTC
CASSLVQPGGAPEQYF
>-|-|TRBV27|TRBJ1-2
TGTGCCAGCACCGAATCCTCCCGGGGGGACACATTCTATGGCTACACCTTC
CASTESSRGDTFYGYTF
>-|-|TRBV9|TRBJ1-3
TGTGCCAGCAGCCTTCGACAGGCGCCAAACACCATATATTTT
CASSLRQAPNTIYF
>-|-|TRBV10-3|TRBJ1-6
TGTGCCATCAGTGAGGGAGGGAGCTCCTATAATTCACCCCTCCACTTT
CAISEGGSSYNSPLHF
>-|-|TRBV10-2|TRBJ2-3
TGCGCCAGCAGCGGACAGAGTAGCACAGATACGCAGTATTTT
CASSGQSSTDTQYF
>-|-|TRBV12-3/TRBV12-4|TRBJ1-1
TGTGCCAGCAGTTTAGGTCGAGCCGGGATGGCTTTCTTT
CASSLGRAGMAFF
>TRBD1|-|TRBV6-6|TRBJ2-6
TGTGCCAGCAGTCCCGCCGGACAGGGGGGCAGCTCTGGGGCCAACGTCCTGACTTTC
CASSPAGQGGSSGANVLTF
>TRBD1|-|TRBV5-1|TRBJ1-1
TGCGCCAGCAGCTTGGGTGTGTCGGGACAGGGGCCTTCTGAAGCTTTCTTT
CASSLGVSGQGPSEAFF
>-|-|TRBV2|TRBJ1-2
TGTGCCAGCAGTGAATACCTCAGTCTGGACTATGGCTACACCTTC
CASSEYLSLDYGYTF
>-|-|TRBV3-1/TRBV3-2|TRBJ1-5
TGTGCCAGCAGCCAAATCATTCAGCCCCAGCATTTT
CASSQIIQPQHF
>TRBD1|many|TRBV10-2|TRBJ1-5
TGCGCCAGCAGACGACAGGGCGGTAGCAATCAGCCCCAGCATTTT
CASRRQGGSNQPQHF
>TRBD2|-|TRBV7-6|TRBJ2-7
TGTGCCAGCAGCTTAATGCGGGAGGGCGAGCAGTACTTC
CASSLMREGEQYF
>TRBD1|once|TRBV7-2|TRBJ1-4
TGTGCCAGCAGCTTAGCGTTAAAAATCGGACAGGGTCTCACGACTAATGAAAAACTGTTTTTT
CASSLALKIGQGLTTNEKLFF
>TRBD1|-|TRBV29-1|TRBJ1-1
TGCAGCCCCCAACGACGGACAGGGTTTTACACTGAAGCTTTCTTT
CSPQRRTGFYTEAFF
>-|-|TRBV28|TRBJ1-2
TGTGCCAGCAGTTTAGCGGGGCCCATCTCCCCAAACTATGGCTACACCTTC
CASSLAGPISPNYGYTF
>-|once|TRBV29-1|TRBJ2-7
TGCAGCGTTTTTTTCCACTACGAGCAGTACTTC
CSVFFHYEQYF
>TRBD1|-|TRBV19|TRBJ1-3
TGTGCCAGTAGTACGAGACAGGGATCCCGCCCTGGAAACACCATATATTTT
CASSTRQGSRPGNTIYF
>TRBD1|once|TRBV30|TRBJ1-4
TGTGCCTGGAACAGGGGGAGGAATGAAAAACTGTTTTTT
CAWNRGRNEKLFF
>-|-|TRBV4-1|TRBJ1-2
TGCGCCAGCAGCCAAGATAGGATCCGGTCGCGGGGCTACACCTTC
CASSQDRIRSRGYTF
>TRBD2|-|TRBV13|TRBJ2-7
TGTGCCAGCAGCTTAGCACTAGCGGACAGCTACGAGCAGTACTTC
CASSLALADSYEQYF
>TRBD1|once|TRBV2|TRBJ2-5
TGTGCCAGCAGGGGGGACAGACAAGAGACCCAGTACTTC
CASRGDRQETQYF
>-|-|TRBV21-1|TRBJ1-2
TGTGCCAGCATGACAGGGGACTACTATGGCTATGGCTACACCTTC
CASMTGDYYGYGYTF
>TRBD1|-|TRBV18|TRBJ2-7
TGTGCCAGCTCTACCGGGACAGGGGGCTCGGAGCAGTACTTC
CASSTGTGGSEQYF
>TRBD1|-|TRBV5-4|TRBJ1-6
TGTGCCTCGCGCAGGGGGTGGAATTCACCCCTCCACTTT
CASRRGWNSPLHF
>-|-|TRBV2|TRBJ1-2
TGTGCCAGCAGATGGGGGGGTGGCTACACCTTC
CASRWGGGYTF
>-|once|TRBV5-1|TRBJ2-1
TGCGCCAGCAGTCCGGCTCCGGGATCCTCCTACAATGAGCAGTTCTTC
CASSPAPGSSYNEQFF
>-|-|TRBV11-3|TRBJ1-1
TGTGCCAGCAGCTCTTCAGGGTCGGCGAACACTGAAGCTTTCTTT
CASSSSGSANTEAFF
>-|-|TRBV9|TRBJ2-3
TGTGCCAGCAGCGCCAGCGGGACAGGATGGGCAGATACGCAGTATTTT
CASSASGTGWADTQYF
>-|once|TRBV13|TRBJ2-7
TGTGCCAGCAGCGCCGGGTCCTACGAGCAGTACTTC
CASSAGSYEQYF
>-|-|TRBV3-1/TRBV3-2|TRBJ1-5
TGTGCCAGCAGCCAAGCGGGGAATCAGCCCCAGCATTTT
CASSQAGNQPQHF
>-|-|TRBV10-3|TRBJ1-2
TGTGCCATCAGTGGCCTCGGTAACTATGGCTACACCTTC
CAISGLGNYGYTF
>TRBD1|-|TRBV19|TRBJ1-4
TGTGCCAGTAACGAGGGGGCGGCTAATGAAAAACTGTTTTTT
CASNEGAANEKLFF
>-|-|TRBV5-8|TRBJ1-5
TGTGCCAGCAGCCTAGGCGGGAGCAATCAGCCCCAGCATTTT
CASSLGGSNQPQHF
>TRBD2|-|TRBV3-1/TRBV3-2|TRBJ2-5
TGTGCCAGCAGCCGAGGAAGCGGGGGCCTAGGGGAGACCCAGTACTTC
CASSRGSGGLGETQYF
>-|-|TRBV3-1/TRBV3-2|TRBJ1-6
TGTGCCAGCAGCCTCAGGGTGGAGGGGTCACCCCTCCACTTT
CASSLRVEGSPLHF
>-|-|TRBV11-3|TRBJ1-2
TGTGCCAGCAGCTTCGGCGGGGCCGGCTACACCTTC
CASSFGGAGYTF
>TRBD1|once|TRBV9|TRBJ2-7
TGTGCCAGCAGCGTAGCGCAGGGGGCGAAGCAGTACTTC
CASSVAQGAKQYF